Described below is a single TCR beta chain sequence and its context. The record originates from a study of human T cells and chemical hapten exposure. In the study overall: Reading of the patch tests, which applied 0.01% DPC to the upper back, occurred at 6 days.

Regarding time point: patch test 1, 2 weeks after DPC sensitization. The treatment was: therapeutic diphenylcyclopropenone sensitization with weekly scalp DPC. Within the library, unique molecular identifiers were attached to each individual cDNA molecule. TCRdb re-analysed the RACE reads in MiXCR, keeping a single row per CDR3 protein. The table lists about 110,000 distinct CDR3 sequences, 11% of them singletons. The receptor's source is a woman between 40 and 50 years old with alopecia areata. Some clones in this sample may be carry-over from other donors' samples. This sample comprised whole blood, obtained in connection with sensitization to the hapten diphenylcyclopropenone (DPC).

CDR3 bases: TGTGCCTGGAGAAGGGGGGGGCCTGGAAACACCATATATTTT. Protein: CAWRRGGPGNTIYF. The V call is TRBV30, the J call TRBJ1-3; tentatively, D is TRBD1 (6 bases). V dropped 3 bases and J dropped 2 bases, with 11 bases sitting between them. Germline V gene sequence: CDR1 GTSNPN, CDR2 SVGIG (reference sequence). This CDR3 contains 14 residues.